The clone carrying this T cell receptor (beta chain) occurred once. Self-reported history from a screening survey and questionnaire set each donor's cohort. These data are taken from a study of blood T cell repertoires in COVID-19. Authors' data handling: By means of reference gene primer amplification, nucleated cell counts were estimated. This table comes from immunoSEQ multiplex PCR, and its TCRdb copy is limited to in-frame clones, with some not included. V and J calls and clone size are those listed in that table; D and trimming were worked out from the DNA. Of approximately 450,000 clones listed, roughly nine tenths are singletons. CDR1 is SEHNR, CDR2 FQNEAQ, per germline (reference sequence). The CDR3 loop spans 14 amino acids. V was pared by 1 base and J by 9 bases, with 3 bases of the junction left unmatched.

Sequences were obtained from PBMCs or T cells enriched from blood (not recorded which). The sequence was collected from a man younger than 40 who had recovered from COVID-19. The rearrangement uses TRBV7-9 and TRBJ1-5, with 10 nucleotides matching TRBD1. The DNA of the CDR3 is TGTGCCAGCAGCTTAGGGGGACAGGGGCGGCCCCAGCATTTT. As protein: CASSLGGQGRPQHF.